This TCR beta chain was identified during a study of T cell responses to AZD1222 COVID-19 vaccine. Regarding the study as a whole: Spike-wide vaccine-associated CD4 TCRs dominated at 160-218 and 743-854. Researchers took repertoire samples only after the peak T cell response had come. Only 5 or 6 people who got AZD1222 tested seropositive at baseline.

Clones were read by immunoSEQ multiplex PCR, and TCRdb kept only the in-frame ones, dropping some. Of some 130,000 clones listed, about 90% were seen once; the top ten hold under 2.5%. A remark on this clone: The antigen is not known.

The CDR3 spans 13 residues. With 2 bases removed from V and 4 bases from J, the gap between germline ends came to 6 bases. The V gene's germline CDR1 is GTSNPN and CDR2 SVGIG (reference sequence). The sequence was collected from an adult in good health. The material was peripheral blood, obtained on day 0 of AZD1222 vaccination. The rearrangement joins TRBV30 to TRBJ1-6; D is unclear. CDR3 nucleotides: TGTGCCTGGAGTTCGGGGTATAATTCACCCCTCCACTTT. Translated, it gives CAWSSGYNSPLHF.